Below, one T cell receptor (beta chain) is given with its context. No antigen is known for it. This sample was taken from a study of cytomegalovirus exposure and HLA in healthy donors. Study context: There were some 400 genotyped donors. Of these, roughly 80% fell in the genetic ancestry cluster associated with self-reported Caucasian donors. Study-level findings and limits: The majority of CMV-associated TCR beta chains were reported as apparently HLA-restricted in a later analysis.

Among the donors, all were healthy bone marrow donors. CDR1 and CDR2 from the germline V gene are LNHDA and SQIVND (reference sequence). The CDR3 extends over 15 amino acids. V dropped 4 bases and J dropped 3 bases, with 15 bases sitting between them. Both 60 Vbeta primers and 13 Jbeta primers went into the PCR. Repertoires were generated with immunoSEQ multiplex PCR, while TCRdb's copy carries only in-frame clones and drops some. Of approximately 200,000 clones in the sample, approximately 75% are singletons; the top ten hold over 4%. The sample was PBMCs. The genes are TRBV19 and TRBJ1-1, with TRBD1 as a possible D gene (5 bases). The source is a man in his thirties or forties in good health and CMV-seropositive. DNA of the CDR3: TGTGCCAGTAGTACCCAGGGTGGGGTGGACACTGAAGCTTTCTTT. It codes for CASSTQGGVDTEAFF.